This T cell receptor (beta chain) was recorded in a study of T-cell reconstitution after alpha-beta-depleted transplantation in children listed by TCRdb under 2016. For the wider study: Using TCR repertoire profiling, the study quantitatively followed how T-cell immune reconstitution unfolded in children after TCRalphabeta/CD19-depleted allogeneic hematopoietic cell transplantation. The paper as a whole reports these results and caveats: In some patients, the high TCRbeta diversity seen at day 60 was put down to recipient T cells and intrathymic progenitors that had survived conditioning. Hyperexpanded clone frequencies declined over subsequent months; after one year, T-cell counts and TCRbeta diversity were mostly attributed to newly produced T cells. Apparently early alphabetaT-cell count recovery about two months after transplant reportedly relied on only several hundred rapidly expanded clones derived from non-depleted graft cells.

Libraries came from PCR. This sample was sequenced with an Illumina HiSeq 2500. TCR libraries were prepared with molecular barcoding, using unique molecular identifiers to normalize TCRbeta repertoire quantification. Clones were called with MiXCR by TCRdb after fastp trimmed the public reads at Q25, and only in-frame beta chains were retained. Rows merge per CDR3 protein into single entries with the most common DNA and genes. The sample yields 900,000 or so distinct CDR3 sequences; under 20% were counted once. Roughly 5% of the sample comes from the top ten. Looking up the germline V gene yields CDR1 MGHRA and CDR2 YSYEKL. The CDR3 has 16 amino acids, counting the end cysteine and phenylalanine. CDR3 DNA only is kept here, 48 bases in frame from base 1. Trimming takes 6 bases from V and 0 bases from J, and the germline ends sit 17 bases apart. With regard to this clonotype: The specificity of this receptor is unknown. Base qualities are missing; no much larger clone stands one base away.

Read against the paper, the sample's treatment or condition label means: allogeneic hematopoietic cell transplantation with graft depleted of TCRalphabeta T cells and CD19 B cells. The children who served as transplant recipients had been given grafts of TCRalphabeta/CD19-depleted allogeneic hematopoietic cells. The clonotype was recovered from a male patient under 18 who had a stem cell transplant for acute lymphoblastic leukemia, so the T cells may come from the graft donor. This receptor chain uses TRBV4-1 and TRBJ1-1; TRBD1 is a weak D gene call, 5 bases matching. This material consisted of PBMCs, mostly from graft donor cells, taken 360 days after TCRalphabeta/CD19-depleted stem cell transplant. The DNA is as follows: TGCGCCAGCAGGGTCGACAGAAACACCATGAACACTGAAGCTTTCTTT. It translates as CASRVDRNTMNTEAFF.